The 15 T cell receptor beta chains below were found in one sample sequenced in a study of cytomegalovirus exposure and HLA in healthy donors. Use of 60 Vbeta and 13 Jbeta primers characterized the PCR. Some clones are missing from TCRdb's copy, which holds only in-frame ones; the method was immunoSEQ multiplex PCR. The sample lists fewer than 200,000 clones; around 86% were seen once. The sequenced material came from PBMCs. These receptors were obtained from a man aged 45 to 65 in good health and CMV-seronegative.

This clone has only one observation. The chain has TRBV7-3 and TRBJ2-2; 10 positions match TRBD2. CDR1 SGHTA and CDR2 FQGTGA come from the germline V gene. The CDR3 runs to 15 residues. V trimming: 4 bases; J trimming: 1 base; junction bases outside the gene matches: 0. CDR3: CASSWTSGNTGELFF. The CDR3 nucleotides read TGTGCCAGCAGCTGGACTAGCGGGAACACCGGGGAGCTGTTTTTT.

V is TRBV10-3 and J is TRBJ1-5, with 9 positions matching TRBD1. This CDR3 has 16 amino acids. Trimming took 1 base from V and 0 from J; bases not matched to a gene: 1. Germline CDR1 ENHRY, CDR2 SYGVKD. Written as DNA, the CDR3 is TGTGCCATCAGTGAGTTGGACAGGGGTAGCAATCAGCCCCAGCATTTT. Translation: CAISELDRGSNQPQHF.

The rearrangement uses TRBV11-1 and TRBJ2-3; D is uncertain. The CDR3 extends over 12 amino acids. The germline gives CDR1 SGHAT, CDR2 FQDESV (reference sequence). V was shortened by 3 bases and J by 8 bases, with 9 bases between the two germline ends. CDR3 coding DNA: TGTGCCAGCAGCTTGGGCGTTGGTACGCAGTATTTT. Its translation: CASSLGVGTQYF.

V and J are TRBV6-5 and TRBJ1-2, with 7 bases fitting TRBD1. The CDR3 runs 12 residues. Trimming at V came to 5 bases and at J to 4 bases, leaving 1 base not matched to a gene. Per germline, CDR1 MNHEY and CDR2 SVGAGI. CDR3 in DNA: TGTGCCAGCAGTGGGACAGCCTATGGCTACACCTTC. Its protein is CASSGTAYGYTF.

The CDR3 is CSVDPGDNYGYTF. For the CDR3, the DNA is TGCAGCGTTGATCCAGGGGATAACTATGGCTACACCTTC. The chain recombines TRBV29-1 with TRBJ1-2; D possibly corresponds to TRBD1 (6 bases). V lost 3 bases and J 1 base, leaving 9 bases between the germline ends. The length of the CDR3 is 13 residues. Germline-derived CDR1 and CDR2 are SQVTM and ANQGSEA.

V is TRBV30 and J is TRBJ1-2, with TRBD1 matching over 7 bases. CDR1 is GTSNPN and CDR2 is SVGIG in the germline V gene (reference sequence). The V and J ends lost 1 base and 5 bases, in that order; junction bases with no gene match: 7. The CDR3 covers 14 residues. CDR3 sequence (DNA): TGTGCCTGGAGTGGGGACAGCCGATTTTATGGCTACACCTTC. Translation gives CAWSGDSRFYGYTF.

V gene TRBV6-5 combines with J gene TRBJ1-2; 9 bases align to TRBD1. Germline values: CDR1 MNHEY, CDR2 SVGAGI. The CDR3 contains 15 residues. Trimming cost V 0 bases and J 8 bases; bases outside gene matches: 7. For the CDR3, the DNA is TGTGCCAGCAGTTACTCCCTACAGGGGGCGGGAGGCTACACCTTC. Translation: CASSYSLQGAGGYTF.

The chain joins TRBV11-3 to TRBJ1-1, with 7 positions matching TRBD1. J lost 3 bases, V lost 2 bases, and 3 bases had no gene match. The CDR3 contains 14 residues. The germline CDR1 and CDR2 sequences are SGHNT and YENEEA. The CDR3 coding sequence is TGTGCCAGCAGCTTAAAGGGGACAGACACTGAAGCTTTCTTT. It translates to CASSLKGTDTEAFF.

The CDR3: CASSFGLAGSPTDTQYF. The CDR3 coding sequence is TGTGCCAGCAGCTTTGGCCTAGCGGGTTCACCCACAGATACGCAGTATTTT. The chain couples TRBV7-2 to TRBJ2-3; TRBD2 aligns across 8 bases. Germline values: CDR1 SGHTA, CDR2 FQGNSA. J gave up 2 bases and V 3 bases, and 10 bases lay outside the gene matches. The CDR3 sequence is 17 residues long.

About this clone: Other DNA sequences in this sample translate to the same CDR3. This rearrangement joins TRBV5-1 to TRBJ1-5; TRBD1 agrees at 10 bases. The CDR3 extends over 14 amino acids. The germline V gene encodes CDR1 SGHRS and CDR2 YFSETQ. The V gene end was trimmed by 0 bases and the J gene end by 7 bases; junction bases not matched to a gene: 1. The CDR3 loop is CASSLGGQGQPQHF. The CDR3 DNA reads as TGCGCCAGCAGCTTGGGGGGACAGGGGCAGCCCCAGCATTTT.

This chain uses TRBV19 with TRBJ1-2; D may be TRBD1 (5 bases). Trimming took off 3 bases at V and 6 bases at J, with 11 bases between the two ends. From germline, CDR1 is LNHDA and CDR2 SQIVND (reference sequence). The CDR3 has 13 amino acids. The CDR3 region has the DNA TGTGCCAGTAGTATTGGGGGACTCAATGGCTACACCTTC. It codes for CASSIGGLNGYTF. The full variable domain, rest sourced from reference TRBV19 and TRBJ1-2, is DGGITQSPKYLFRKEGQNVTLSCEQNLNHDAMYWYRQDPGQGLRLIYYSQIVNDFQKGDIAEGYSVSREKKESFPLTVTSAQKNPTAFYLCASSIGGLNGYTFGSGTRLTVV.

The chain is built from TRBV9 and TRBJ2-2; 10 positions match TRBD1. The germline V gene encodes CDR1 SGDLS and CDR2 YYNGEE. The CDR3 is 16 amino acids. J lost 5 bases, V lost 4 bases, and 8 bases had no gene match. For the CDR3, the DNA is TGTGCCAGCAGCCTCCACCCGGGACAGGGGACCGGGGAGCTGTTTTTT. Protein: CASSLHPGQGTGELFF.

This chain uses TRBV30 with TRBJ1-2; the D gene is possibly TRBD1 (6 bases). The V end was cut by 1 base, the J end by 7 bases, with 13 bases between. Germline CDR1 reads GTSNPN; CDR2 reads SVGIG (reference sequence). This CDR3 spans 13 amino acids. The CDR3 nucleotides are TGTGCCTGGAGTGGGACAGCCTGGGGTGGCTACACCTTC. It translates to CAWSGTAWGGYTF. Complete variable domain (other parts from reference TRBV30 and TRBJ1-2): SQTIHQWPATLVQPVGSPLSLECTVEGTSNPNLYWYRQAAGRGLQLLFYSVGIGQISSEVPQNLSASRPQDRQFILSSKKLLLSDSGFYLCAWSGTAWGGYTFGSGTRLTVV.

This clone was picked up a small number of times. This rearrangement joins TRBV5-1 to TRBJ1-4; 7 bases line up with TRBD1. The CDR3 consists of 17 residues. The germline V gene has CDR1 SGHRS and CDR2 YFSETQ. With 2 bases clipped from V and 0 bases from J, the junction kept 7 bases outside the gene matches. CDR3 bases: TGCGCCAGCAGCTTTACAGGGGTGGTTTCAACTAATGAAAAACTGTTTTTT. It translates to CASSFTGVVSTNEKLFF. The full variable domain, in which reference TRBV5-1 and TRBJ1-4 provide the parts outside the CDR3, is KAGVTQTPRYLIKTRGQQVTLSCSPISGHRSVSWYQQTPGQGLQFLFEYFSETQRNKGNFPGRFSGRQFSNSRSEMNVSTLELGDSALYLCASSFTGVVSTNEKLFFGSGTQLSVL.

The rearrangement uses TRBV18 and TRBJ2-2; 7 bases fit TRBD1. CDR1 and CDR2 (germline): KGHSH, LQKENI. This CDR3 has 14 amino acids. After removal of 3 bases from V and 7 bases from J, the junction contained 5 bases not matched to a gene. DNA for the CDR3: TGTGCCAGCTCACCCCCGACAGGGTTCGGGGAGCTGTTTTTT. Its translation is CASSPPTGFGELFF.